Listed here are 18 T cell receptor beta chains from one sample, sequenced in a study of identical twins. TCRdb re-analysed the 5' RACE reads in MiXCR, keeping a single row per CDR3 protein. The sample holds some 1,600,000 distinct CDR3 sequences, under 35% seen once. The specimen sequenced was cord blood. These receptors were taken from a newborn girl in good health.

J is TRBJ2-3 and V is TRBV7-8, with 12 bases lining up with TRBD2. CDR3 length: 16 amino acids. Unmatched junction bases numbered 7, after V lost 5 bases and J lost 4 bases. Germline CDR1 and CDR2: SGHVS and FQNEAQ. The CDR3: CASSPTSGGRPDTQYF. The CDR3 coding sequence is TGTGCCAGCAGCCCTACTAGCGGGGGGAGGCCAGATACGCAGTATTTT.

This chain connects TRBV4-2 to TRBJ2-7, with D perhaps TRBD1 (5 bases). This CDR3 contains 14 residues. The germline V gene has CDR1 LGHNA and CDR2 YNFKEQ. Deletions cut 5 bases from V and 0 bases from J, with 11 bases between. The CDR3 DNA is TGTGCCAGCAGCTTTGGACACCGCTCCTACGAGCAGTACTTC. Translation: CASSFGHRSYEQYF.

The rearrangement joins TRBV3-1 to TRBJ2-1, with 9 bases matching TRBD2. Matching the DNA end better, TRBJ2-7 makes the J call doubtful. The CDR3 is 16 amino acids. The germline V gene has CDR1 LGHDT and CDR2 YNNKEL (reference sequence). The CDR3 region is CASSQGAGGPYNEQYF. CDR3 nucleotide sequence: TGTGCCAGCAGCCAAGGGGCGGGGGGGCCCTACAATGAGCAGTACTTC.

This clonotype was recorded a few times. The CDR3 region has the DNA TGTGCCAGCAGTTCTTACACGAGGGGGGTATATGAAAAACTGTTTTTT. Its translation: CASSSYTRGVYEKLFF. The genes are TRBV27 and TRBJ1-4, with D possibly matching TRBD1 (6 bases). Trimming removed 4 bases at V and 6 bases at J, with 18 bases between. The CDR3 sequence is 16 residues long. CDR1 and CDR2 from the germline V gene are MNHEY and SMNVEV (reference sequence).

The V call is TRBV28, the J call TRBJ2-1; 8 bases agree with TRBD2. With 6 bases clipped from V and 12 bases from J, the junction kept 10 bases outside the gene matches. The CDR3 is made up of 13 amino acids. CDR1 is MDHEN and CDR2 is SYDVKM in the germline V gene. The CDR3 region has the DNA TGTGCCAGCAGACTAGCGGTCGGGGTAGCGCAGTTCTTC. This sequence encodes CASRLAVGVAQFF.

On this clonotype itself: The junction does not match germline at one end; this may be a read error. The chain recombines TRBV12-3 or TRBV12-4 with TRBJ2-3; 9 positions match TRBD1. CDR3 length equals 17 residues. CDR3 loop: CASSILQGAKRADTRYF. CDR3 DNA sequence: TGTGCCAGCAGCATACTACAGGGGGCAAAGCGGGCAGATACGCGGTATTTC.

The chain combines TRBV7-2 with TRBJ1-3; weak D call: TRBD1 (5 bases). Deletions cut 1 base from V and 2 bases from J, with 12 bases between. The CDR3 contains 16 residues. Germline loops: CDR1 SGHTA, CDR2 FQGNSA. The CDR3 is CASSLVIGTAGNTIYF. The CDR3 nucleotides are TGTGCCAGCAGCTTAGTGATAGGGACGGCTGGAAACACCATATATTTT.

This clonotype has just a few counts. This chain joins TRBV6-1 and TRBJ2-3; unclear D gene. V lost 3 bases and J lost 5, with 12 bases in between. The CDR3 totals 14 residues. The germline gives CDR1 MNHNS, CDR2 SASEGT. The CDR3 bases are TGTGCCAGCAGTGAGATGCAGGCTATAGATACGCAGTATTTT. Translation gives CASSEMQAIDTQYF.

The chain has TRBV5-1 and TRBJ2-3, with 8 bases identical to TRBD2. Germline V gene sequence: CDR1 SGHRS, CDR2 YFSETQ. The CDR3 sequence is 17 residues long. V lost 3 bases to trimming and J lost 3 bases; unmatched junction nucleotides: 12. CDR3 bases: TGCGCCAGCAGCTCCCCGAAGTCGGGAGGGATAACAGATACGCAGTATTTT. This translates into CASSSPKSGGITDTQYF.

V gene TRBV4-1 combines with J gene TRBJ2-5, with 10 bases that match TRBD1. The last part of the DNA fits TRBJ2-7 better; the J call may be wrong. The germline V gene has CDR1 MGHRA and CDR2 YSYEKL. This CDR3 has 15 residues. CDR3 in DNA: TGCGCCAGCAGCCACACCGGGACAGGGGACTACGAGCAGTACTTC. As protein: CASSHTGTGDYEQYF.

The CDR3 loop is CASSSDPSPGLAGGDTQYF. The CDR3 nucleotides read TGCGCCAGCAGCTCGGATCCATCCCCGGGACTAGCGGGGGGGGATACGCAGTATTTT. This chain joins TRBV5-1 and TRBJ2-3; TRBD2 aligns across 16 bases. Germline-derived CDR1 and CDR2 are SGHRS and YFSETQ. This CDR3 has 19 amino acids. Trimming at V came to 3 bases and at J to 6 bases, leaving 13 bases not matched to a gene.

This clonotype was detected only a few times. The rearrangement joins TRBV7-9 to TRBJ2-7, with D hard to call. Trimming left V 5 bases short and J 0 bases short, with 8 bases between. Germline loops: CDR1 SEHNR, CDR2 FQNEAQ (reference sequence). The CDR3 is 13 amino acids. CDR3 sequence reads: CASSPWDSYEQYF. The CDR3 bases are TGTGCCAGCAGCCCCTGGGACTCCTACGAGCAGTACTTC.

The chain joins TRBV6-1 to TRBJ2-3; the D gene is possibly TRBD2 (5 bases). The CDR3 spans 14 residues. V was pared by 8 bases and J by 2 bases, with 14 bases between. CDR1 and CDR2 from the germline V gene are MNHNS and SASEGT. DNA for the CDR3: TGTGCCAGCCGGCTAGCAGCATACACAGATACGCAGTATTTT. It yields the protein CASRLAAYTDTQYF.

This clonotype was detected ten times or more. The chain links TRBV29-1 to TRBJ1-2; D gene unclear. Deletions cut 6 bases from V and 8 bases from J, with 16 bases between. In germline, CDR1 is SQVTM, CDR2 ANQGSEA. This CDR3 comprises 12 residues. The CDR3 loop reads CSVPARAGGYTF. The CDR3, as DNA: TGCAGCGTGCCCGCGCGGGCCGGGGGCTACACCTTC.

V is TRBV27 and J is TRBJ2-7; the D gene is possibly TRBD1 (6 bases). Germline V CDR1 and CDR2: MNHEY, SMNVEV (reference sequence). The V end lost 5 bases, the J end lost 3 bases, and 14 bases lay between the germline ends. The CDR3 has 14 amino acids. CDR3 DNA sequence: TGTGCCAGCAGTCCTTGGACAGAAGTCTACGAGCAGTACTTC. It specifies CASSPWTEVYEQYF.

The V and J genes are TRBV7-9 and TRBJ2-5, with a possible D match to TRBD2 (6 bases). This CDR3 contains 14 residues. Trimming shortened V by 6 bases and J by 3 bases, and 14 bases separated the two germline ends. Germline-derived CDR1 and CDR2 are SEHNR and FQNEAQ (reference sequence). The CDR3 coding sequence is TGTGCCAGCAGACTAGCAGGGAAGGAAGAGACCCAGTACTTC. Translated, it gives CASRLAGKEETQYF. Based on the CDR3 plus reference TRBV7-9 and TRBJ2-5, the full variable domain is DTGVSQNPRHKITKRGQNVTFRCDPISEHNRLYWYRQTLGQGPEFLTYFQNEAQLEKSRLLSDRFSAERPKGSFSTLEIQRTEQGDSAMYLCASRLAGKEETQYFGPGTRLLVL.

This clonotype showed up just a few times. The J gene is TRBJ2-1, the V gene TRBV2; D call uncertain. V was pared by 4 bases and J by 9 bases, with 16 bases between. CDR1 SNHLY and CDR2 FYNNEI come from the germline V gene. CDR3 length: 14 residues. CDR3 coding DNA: TGTGCCAGCAGTGCGCTCTGGGGTGGGGTTGAGCAGTTCTTC. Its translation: CASSALWGGVEQFF.

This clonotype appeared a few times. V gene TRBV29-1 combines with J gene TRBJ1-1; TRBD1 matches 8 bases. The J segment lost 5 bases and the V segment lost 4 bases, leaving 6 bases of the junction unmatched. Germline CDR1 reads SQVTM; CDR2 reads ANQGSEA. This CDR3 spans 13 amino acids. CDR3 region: CSVVVTGGTEAFF. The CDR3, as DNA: TGCAGCGTTGTTGTTACAGGGGGGACTGAAGCTTTCTTT.